These T cell receptor beta chains were read from a single sample in a study of T-cell memory formation after mild COVID-19. TCRdb re-called the 5' RACE reads with MiXCR, one entry per CDR3 protein. The sample has about 270,000 distinct CDR3 sequences, around 15% seen once. Sequencing was carried out using PBMCs or a T cell subset sorted from them (not recorded which). Receptor source: a man aged 18 to 30 who had mild COVID-19 (a few samples of this study predate the infection). Cell type and time point are not known. The CDR3 runs from the conserved cysteine through the conserved F or W. Each record gives: V gene, clone size, CDR3 protein. Rows may omit the clone size; those that give it use once, few, many or a size class.

>TRBV30|-
CAWSQGQFSPLHF
>TRBV5-5|few
CASSSLRDRGAGELFF
>TRBV30|few
CATRGNREGPYGYTF
>TRBV4-1|few
CASGGGGTAEAFF
>TRBV5-1|few
CASSLMPGTQETQYF
>TRBV10-3|few
CAIRDRALNRTDTQYF
>TRBV7-2|-
CASSSQAGINTGELFF
>TRBV19|-
CASNHRGLDEKLFF
>TRBV20-1|few
CSARTSGRDEQFF
>TRBV6-5|-
CASSYRQTYEQYF
>TRBV6-2/TRBV6-3|-
CASSKPGQGRQPQHF
>TRBV4-1|few
CASSQDSRVSYEQYF
>TRBV5-1|-
CASSRWGETQYF
>TRBV12-3/TRBV12-4|few
CASSAPGQPDYEQYF
>TRBV5-1|-
CASSQRSGRAGNIQYF
>TRBV18|-
CASSPRGTGNTEAFF
>TRBV7-6|-
CASSRDRGHEQFF
>TRBV4-3|-
CASSQQYATNEKLFF
>TRBV7-9|-
CASSGGARPELFF
>TRBV29-1|few
CSVEFGKRETQYF
>TRBV4-1|few
CASSQVQQGMGNSPLHF
>TRBV20-1|-
CSAVGTVDYEQYF
>TRBV6-5|few
CASSYSRDSSTGELFF
>TRBV29-1|-
CSVPTGGGYGYTF
>TRBV4-2|few
CASSQPGLTYYGYTF
>TRBV3-1|few
CASSQSWHEAFF
>TRBV7-2|-
CASSHGVNTEAFF
>TRBV29-1|-
CSIQAGANTEAFF
>TRBV4-2|few
CASSGARRDRGYEQYF
>TRBV7-9|many
CASSPPVTVSYNEQFF
>TRBV7-3|-
CASSSGLAGTEQFF
>TRBV6-5|-
CASSYMGLTSTDTQYF
>TRBV4-1|-
CASSQDAWTEAFF
>TRBV5-1|-
CASSLLAEQETQYF
>TRBV7-2|-
CASSPWASRTDTQYF
>TRBV4-1|-
CASSQLDRSFSYNSPLHF
>TRBV7-6|few
CASSLGWQGAYEQYF
>TRBV6-2/TRBV6-3|few
CASSLTRADTQYF
>TRBV7-2|few
CASSQGPTDTQYF
>TRBV6-4|-
CASRGPQHF